A selection of T cell receptor beta chains follows, all from one sample in a study of blood T cell repertoires in COVID-19. The method was immunoSEQ multiplex PCR; TCRdb's version includes in-frame clones alone and lacks a portion of them. The data show about 35,000 clones, with approximately 78% seen just once and under 50% held by the top ten. The sample taken for sequencing was peripheral blood. The receptors here all came from an elderly man with active or convalescent COVID-19. The CDR3 runs from the conserved cysteine through the conserved F or W. A D gene is named only where the DNA matches it firmly. Where a row states a size, it is once, few, many or the class of an expanded clone; other rows omit it.

clone_size: .
j_call: TRBJ1-5
v_call: TRBV5-1
d_call: .
cdr3_nt: TGCGCCAGCAGCTCCGGGGAAGCAGACTATAGCAATCAGCCCCAGCATTTT
cdr3_aa: CASSSGEADYSNQPQHF

clone_size: .
j_call: TRBJ2-2
v_call: TRBV19
d_call: TRBD2
cdr3_nt: TGTGCCAGTACCATGGGACTAGCGGCGAACACCGGGGAGCTGTTTTTT
cdr3_aa: CASTMGLAANTGELFF

clone_size: .
j_call: TRBJ2-7
v_call: TRBV10-1
d_call: .
cdr3_nt: TGCGCCAGCAGTGAGTCAGTAGCGAGGGCTATTTTAGGCGAGCAGTACTTC
cdr3_aa: CASSESVARAILGEQYF

clone_size: .
j_call: TRBJ2-3
v_call: TRBV27
d_call: TRBD2
cdr3_nt: TGTGCCAGCGCCTCGTCTAGCGGATGGCCCCCAGATACGCAGTATTTT
cdr3_aa: CASASSSGWPPDTQYF

clone_size: .
j_call: TRBJ2-7
v_call: TRBV21-1
d_call: .
cdr3_nt: TGTGCCAGCAGCAAAGGGGGGGTTAGCGGCTCCTACGAGCAGTACTTC
cdr3_aa: CASSKGGVSGSYEQYF

clone_size: .
j_call: TRBJ2-7
v_call: TRBV10-3
d_call: .
cdr3_nt: TGTGCCATCAGTGACCCCCACAACTCCTACGAGCAGTACTTC
cdr3_aa: CAISDPHNSYEQYF

clone_size: .
j_call: TRBJ2-2
v_call: TRBV5-4
d_call: TRBD1
cdr3_nt: TGTGCCAGCAGCTTGGTGGGGACAGTGAACACCGGGGAGCTGTTTTTT
cdr3_aa: CASSLVGTVNTGELFF

clone_size: .
j_call: TRBJ2-5
v_call: TRBV18
d_call: .
cdr3_nt: TGTGCCAGCTCCCTATCGTTGGCGGACCAAGAGACCCAGTACTTC
cdr3_aa: CASSLSLADQETQYF

clone_size: .
j_call: TRBJ1-5
v_call: TRBV7-8
d_call: .
cdr3_nt: TGTGCCAGCAGCTTAGCGTTAAATCAGCCCCAGCATTTT
cdr3_aa: CASSLALNQPQHF

clone_size: .
j_call: TRBJ2-5
v_call: TRBV15
d_call: TRBD2
cdr3_nt: TGTGCCACCAGCAGTCCGGGACTAGCGAGATACCAAGAGACCCAGTACTTC
cdr3_aa: CATSSPGLARYQETQYF

clone_size: .
j_call: TRBJ2-3
v_call: TRBV24-1
d_call: .
cdr3_nt: TGTGCCACCGCCGGCCCCGAGGTTGGTAATACGCAGTATTTT
cdr3_aa: CATAGPEVGNTQYF

clone_size: .
j_call: TRBJ2-1
v_call: TRBV6-5
d_call: TRBD2
cdr3_nt: TGTGCCAGCAGTTACTCGAACGGACTAGGAAACAATGAGCAGTTCTTC
cdr3_aa: CASSYSNGLGNNEQFF

clone_size: .
j_call: TRBJ1-5
v_call: TRBV2
d_call: .
cdr3_nt: TGTGCCAGCAGTGTCCGGATCTCGGGGGGATCCAATCAGCCCCAGCATTTT
cdr3_aa: CASSVRISGGSNQPQHF

clone_size: .
j_call: TRBJ2-7
v_call: TRBV7-2
d_call: TRBD1
cdr3_nt: TGTGCCAGCAGCCGGGACAGGTACGAGCAGTACTTC
cdr3_aa: CASSRDRYEQYF

clone_size: .
j_call: TRBJ2-5
v_call: TRBV28
d_call: TRBD2
cdr3_nt: TGTGCCAGCAGTTTCTGGGATCGCCCCGGGGGGGTGAGGCAAGAGACCCAGTACTTC
cdr3_aa: CASSFWDRPGGVRQETQYF

clone_size: .
j_call: TRBJ2-1
v_call: TRBV13
d_call: TRBD1
cdr3_nt: TGTGCCAGCAGCGTCGCTGGACCCGGGACAGTCTTAAATGAGCAGTTCTTC
cdr3_aa: CASSVAGPGTVLNEQFF

clone_size: .
j_call: TRBJ2-3
v_call: TRBV19
d_call: .
cdr3_nt: TGTGCCAGTAGACCCGGGATCAGCACAGATACGCAGTATTTT
cdr3_aa: CASRPGISTDTQYF

clone_size: .
j_call: TRBJ1-4
v_call: TRBV5-1
d_call: .
cdr3_nt: TGCGCCAGCAGCTTGGAGGGGGAGCATGAAAAACTGTTTTTT
cdr3_aa: CASSLEGEHEKLFF

clone_size: .
j_call: TRBJ2-1
v_call: TRBV27
d_call: TRBD2
cdr3_nt: TGTGCCAGCAGTTTACACTTTCCGGGACTAGCGGGAGCGGGGGGCTCCTACAATGAGCAGTTCTTC
cdr3_aa: CASSLHFPGLAGAGGSYNEQFF

clone_size: once
j_call: TRBJ2-1
v_call: TRBV9
d_call: TRBD2
cdr3_nt: TGTGCCAGCAGCACCGGGACTAGCTCCTACAATGAGCAGTTCTTC
cdr3_aa: CASSTGTSSYNEQFF

clone_size: .
j_call: TRBJ2-7
v_call: TRBV9
d_call: TRBD2
cdr3_nt: TGTGCCAGCAGCGTACGCGGGAGTTATGGCGAGCAGTACTTC
cdr3_aa: CASSVRGSYGEQYF

clone_size: .
j_call: TRBJ1-2
v_call: TRBV28
d_call: .
cdr3_nt: TGTGCCAGCAGTTTGGCAGATGGCTACACCTTC
cdr3_aa: CASSLADGYTF

clone_size: .
j_call: TRBJ2-5
v_call: TRBV18
d_call: .
cdr3_nt: TGTGCCAGCTCACCACCCTTGCGTCCCCAAGAGACCCAGTACTTC
cdr3_aa: CASSPPLRPQETQYF